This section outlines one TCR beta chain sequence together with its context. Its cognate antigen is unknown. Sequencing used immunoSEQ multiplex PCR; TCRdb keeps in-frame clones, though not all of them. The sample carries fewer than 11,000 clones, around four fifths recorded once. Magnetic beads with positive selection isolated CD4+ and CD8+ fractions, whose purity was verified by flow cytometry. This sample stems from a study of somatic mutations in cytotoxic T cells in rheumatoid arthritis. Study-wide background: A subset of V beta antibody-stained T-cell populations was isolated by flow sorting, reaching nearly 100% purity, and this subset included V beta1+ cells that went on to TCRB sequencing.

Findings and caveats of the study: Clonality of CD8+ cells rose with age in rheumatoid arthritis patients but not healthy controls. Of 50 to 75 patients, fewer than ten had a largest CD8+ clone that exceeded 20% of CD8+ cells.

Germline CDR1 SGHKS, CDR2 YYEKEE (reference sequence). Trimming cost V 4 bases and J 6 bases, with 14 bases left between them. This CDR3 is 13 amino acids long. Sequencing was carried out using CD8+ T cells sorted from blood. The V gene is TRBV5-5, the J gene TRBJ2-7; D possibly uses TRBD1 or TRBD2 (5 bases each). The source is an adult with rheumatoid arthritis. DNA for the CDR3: TGTGCCAGCAGCGGGTGGGACGCCTCCGAGCAGTACTTC. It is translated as CASSGWDASEQYF.